The clone carrying this T cell receptor beta chain was detected ten times or more. This sample is part of a study of early T cells in non-severe SARS-CoV-2 infection. About the study: Bulk RNA from unsorted whole blood was sequenced; chains were unpaired.

Individual cDNA molecules received unique molecular identifiers during library preparation. One entry per CDR3 protein, called by TCRdb with MiXCR from the 5' RACE reads. The table lists 20,000 to 25,000 distinct CDR3 sequences, about 5.2% of them singletons, with about 10% in the top ten. The material sequenced was whole blood. The sequence was obtained from an adult who was a healthcare worker with PCR-confirmed SARS-CoV-2 infection or an uninfected control (not recorded which).

The CDR3 loop is CSVGLAGEMTSYEQYF. The CDR3 DNA reads TGCAGCGTTGGCCTAGCGGGAGAAATGACCTCCTACGAGCAGTACTTC. This chain joins TRBV29-1 and TRBJ2-7; 10 bases line up with TRBD2. Germline loops: CDR1 SQVTM, CDR2 ANQGSEA. Trimming took 4 bases from V and 0 from J; bases not matched to a gene: 9. This CDR3 has 16 amino acids.